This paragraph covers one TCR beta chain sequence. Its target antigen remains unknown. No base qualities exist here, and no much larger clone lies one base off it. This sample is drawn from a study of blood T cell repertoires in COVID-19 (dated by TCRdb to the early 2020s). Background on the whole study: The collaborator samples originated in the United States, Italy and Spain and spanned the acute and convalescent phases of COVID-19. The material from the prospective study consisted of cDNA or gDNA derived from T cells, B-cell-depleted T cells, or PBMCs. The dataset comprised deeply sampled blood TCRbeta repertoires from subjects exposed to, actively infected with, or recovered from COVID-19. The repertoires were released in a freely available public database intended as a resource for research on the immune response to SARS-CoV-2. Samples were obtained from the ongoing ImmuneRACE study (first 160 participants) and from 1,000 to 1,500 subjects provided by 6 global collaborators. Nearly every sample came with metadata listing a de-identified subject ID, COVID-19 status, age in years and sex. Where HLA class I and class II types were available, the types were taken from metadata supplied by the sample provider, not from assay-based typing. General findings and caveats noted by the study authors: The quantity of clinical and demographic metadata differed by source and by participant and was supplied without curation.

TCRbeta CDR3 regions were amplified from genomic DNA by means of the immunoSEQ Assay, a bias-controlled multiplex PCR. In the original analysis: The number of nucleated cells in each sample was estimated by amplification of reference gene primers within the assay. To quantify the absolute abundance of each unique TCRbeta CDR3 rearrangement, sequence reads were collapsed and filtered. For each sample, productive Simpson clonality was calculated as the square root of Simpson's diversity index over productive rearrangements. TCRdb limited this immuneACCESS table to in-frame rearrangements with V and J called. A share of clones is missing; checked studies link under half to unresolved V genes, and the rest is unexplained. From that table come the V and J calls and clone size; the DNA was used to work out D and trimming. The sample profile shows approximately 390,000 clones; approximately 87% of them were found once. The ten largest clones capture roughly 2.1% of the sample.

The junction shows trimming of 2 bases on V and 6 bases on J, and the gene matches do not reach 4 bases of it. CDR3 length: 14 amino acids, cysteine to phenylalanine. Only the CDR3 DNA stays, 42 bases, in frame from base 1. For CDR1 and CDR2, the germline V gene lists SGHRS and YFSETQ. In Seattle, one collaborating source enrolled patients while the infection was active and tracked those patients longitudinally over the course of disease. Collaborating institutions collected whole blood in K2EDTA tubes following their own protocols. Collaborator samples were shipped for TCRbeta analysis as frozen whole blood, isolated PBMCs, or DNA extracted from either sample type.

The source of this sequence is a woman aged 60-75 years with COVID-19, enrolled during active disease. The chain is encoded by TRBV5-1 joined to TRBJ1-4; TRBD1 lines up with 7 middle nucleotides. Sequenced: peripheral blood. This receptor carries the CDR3 CASSFRGRDEKLFF. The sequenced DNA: TGCGCCAGCAGCTTTAGGGGGCGGGATGAAAAACTGTTTTTT.